These 7 T cell receptor beta chains share one sample of origin, sequenced in a study of T cells in Graves' hyperthyroidism and ophthalmopathy. Amplified TCR beta CDR3 regions came from RNA transcripts. First-round RT-PCR targeting the TCR CDR3 was performed with the HTBI primer set. One entry per CDR3 protein results from TCRdb running MiXCR on the multiplex PCR reads. The sample carries roughly 290,000 distinct CDR3 sequences, roughly 15% recorded once. The sequenced sample consisted of blood. The receptor set was obtained from a woman in her 40s with Graves' hyperthyroidism.

The chain combines TRBV29-1 with TRBJ1-2; 7 positions match TRBD1. Trimming at V came to 4 bases and at J to 3 bases, leaving 5 bases not matched to a gene. There are 13 residues in the CDR3. CDR1 is SQVTM and CDR2 is ANQGSEA in the germline V gene. The CDR3 region has the DNA TGCAGCGTTGGACAGGGTAAACACTATGGCTACACCTTC. Translation gives CSVGQGKHYGYTF.

In its sample, this clonotype was seen many times. The chain links TRBV7-9 to TRBJ2-7; TRBD1 agrees at 9 bases. CDR1 is SEHNR, CDR2 FQNEAQ, per germline (reference sequence). With 3 bases clipped from V and 5 bases from J, the junction kept 5 bases outside the gene matches. This CDR3 spans 14 amino acids. The CDR3 here is CASSLGDRVHEQYF. CDR3 DNA sequence: TGTGCCAGCAGCTTGGGGGACAGGGTGCACGAGCAGTACTTC.

This clonotype has at least ten counts. This rearrangement joins TRBV2 to TRBJ2-5, with D perhaps assigned TRBD1 or TRBD2 (5 bases each). Trimming pared 4 bases from V and 1 base from J, leaving 13 bases between. CDR3 length equals 15 residues. The germline CDR1 and CDR2 sequences are SNHLY and FYNNEI. The CDR3 loop reads CASSADAGAQETQYF. The CDR3 nucleotides read TGTGCCAGCAGTGCTGACGCCGGGGCCCAAGAGACCCAGTACTTC.

This clonotype occurred a few times. This rearrangement joins TRBV7-3 to TRBJ2-3, with 7 bases that match TRBD2. The CDR3 covers 15 residues. From germline, CDR1 is SGHTA and CDR2 FQGTGA. V was clipped by 5 bases and J by 2 bases; unmatched bases: 7. The CDR3 loop is CASSTSGTPTDTQYF. In DNA, the CDR3 is TGTGCCAGCAGCACCAGCGGGACTCCCACAGATACGCAGTATTTT.

This clonotype was observed many times. The chain combines TRBV5-6 with TRBJ1-6, with TRBD1 as a possible D gene (6 bases). CDR1 SGHDT and CDR2 YYEEEE come from the germline V gene. CDR3 length: 13 residues. V lost 0 bases to trimming and J lost 10 bases, with 8 bases between them. CDR3 region: CASSLARGSPLHF. The CDR3 region has the DNA TGTGCCAGCAGCTTGGCCAGGGGATCACCCCTCCACTTT.

This clonotype was recorded many times. The CDR3 nucleotides are TGTGCCAGCTCACTACCGGGGGCAGAAGGCTACACCTTC. This encodes CASSLPGAEGYTF. V usage is TRBV18 and J usage is TRBJ1-2, with D tentatively TRBD1 (6 bases). The CDR3 loop spans 13 amino acids. The ends were cut back, 4 bases at V and 8 bases at J, with 14 bases in the middle. Germline lookup yields CDR1 KGHSH and CDR2 LQKENI. Based on the CDR3 plus reference TRBV18 and TRBJ1-2, the full variable domain is NAGVMQNPRHLVRRRGQEARLRCSPMKGHSHVYWYRQLPEEGLKFMVYLQKENIIDESGMPKERFSAEFPKEGPSILRIQQVVRGDSAAYFCASSLPGAEGYTFGSGTRLTVV.

This clonotype was counted ten times or more. The V and J genes are TRBV11-3 and TRBJ1-1; D may be TRBD1 (5 bases). CDR1 SGHNT and CDR2 YENEEA come from the germline V gene. CDR3 size: 13 residues. Between the trimmed V and J ends, which lost 5 bases and 12 bases, there was a span of 19 bases. CDR3 in DNA: TGTGCCAGCAGCCGCAAGGCAGGGAACGGATCTTTCTTT. This encodes CASSRKAGNGSFF.